This TCR beta chain was identified during a study of OX40 agonist ivuxolimab in advanced cancers. General study results and limits: CD4+ and CD8+ blood T cells expanded clonally by week 6 at 0.1 to 3.0 mg/kg. Researchers did not determine the expanded peripheral T cells' antigen specificity.

CDR3 size: 13 residues. Trimming stripped 5 bases from V and 2 bases from J, with 8 bases between. Germline V gene sequence: CDR1 SGHAT, CDR2 FQNNGV. As to this clone: The antigen remains undetermined.

Produced via immunoSEQ multiplex PCR; TCRdb's table is partial and in-frame only. This sample has about 64,000 clones; approximately 79% occur once, and the top ten carry 2% to 2.5%. The genes are TRBV11-2 and TRBJ2-3, with D maybe TRBD1 (5 bases). The clonotype originates from an adult with an advanced solid tumor such as melanoma, head and neck, liver or kidney cancer. Here the sequenced sample was CD4+ or CD8+ T cells sorted from blood, taken in a trial of the OX40 agonist ivuxolimab. CDR3: CASSPGATDTQYF. The CDR3 DNA sequence: TGTGCCAGCAGCCCTGGGGCCACAGATACGCAGTATTTT.